One and the same sample provided the 30 T cell receptor beta chains below, sequenced in a study of radiation and T cells in renal cell carcinoma. Regarding time point: blood 4 weeks post-SBRT, at nephrectomy. As for treatment: 15 Gy SBRT to primary tumor, nephrectomy 4 weeks later. Profiled with immunoSEQ multiplex PCR; TCRdb holds only in-frame clones, not every one. The table shows 90,000 to 100,000 clones, with 84% occurring only once. Sequenced here: blood, sampled from a patient whose treatment included radiotherapy and nephrectomy. All receptors come from a man in his fifties or sixties with renal cell carcinoma.

This rearrangement joins TRBV29-1 to TRBJ1-3, with a weak D call TRBD1 (5 bases). The CDR3 totals 18 residues. Looked up from germline, CDR1 is SQVTM and CDR2 is ANQGSEA. Trimming left V 1 base short and J 0 bases short, with 19 bases between. In DNA, the CDR3 is TGCAGCGTTGAAGTGAGGGGAACAGGTCCAAGCTCTGGAAACACCATATATTTT. Its translation is CSVEVRGTGPSSGNTIYF.

The J gene is TRBJ2-7, the V gene TRBV7-9, with 7 bases fitting TRBD2. Germline V gene data show CDR1 as SEHNR and CDR2 as FQNEAQ (reference sequence). The V gene end was trimmed by 6 bases and the J gene end by 1 base; junction bases not matched to a gene: 9. CDR3 size: 15 residues. CDR3 in amino acids: CASRPSGLGSYEQYF. The CDR3 bases are TGTGCCAGCAGGCCTAGCGGTCTTGGTTCCTACGAGCAGTACTTC.

The chain uses TRBV7-8 and TRBJ2-2; D may be TRBD1 (6 bases). The CDR3 is 16 amino acids. V was cut by 5 bases and J by 0 bases, with 13 bases left in between. Germline V gives CDR1 SGHVS, CDR2 FQNEAQ. In DNA, the CDR3 is TGTGCCAGCAGCAACCCAGGGGCTTCGAACACCGGGGAGCTGTTTTTT. Its protein is CASSNPGASNTGELFF. Looking up the rest from reference TRBV7-8 and TRBJ2-2 gives the full variable domain: GAGVSQSPRYKVAKRGQDVALRCDPISGHVSLFWYQQALGQGPEFLTYFQNEAQLDKSGLPSDRFFAERPEGSVSTLKIQRTQQEDSAVYLCASSNPGASNTGELFFGEGSRLTVL.

The rearrangement uses TRBV5-6 and TRBJ2-5, with D perhaps TRBD1 or TRBD2 (5 bases each). Germline CDR1 and CDR2: SGHDT and YYEEEE. This CDR3 is built from 17 residues. Deletions cut 1 base from V and 0 bases from J, with 16 bases between. Here the CDR3 DNA reads TGTGCCAGCAGCTTGCCGAGGGGCGGGTACGACCAAGAGACCCAGTACTTC. Protein sequence: CASSLPRGGYDQETQYF.

V is TRBV19 and J is TRBJ2-7, with D tentatively TRBD2 (6 bases). Germline loops: CDR1 LNHDA, CDR2 SQIVND (reference sequence). Trimming removed 0 bases from V and 0 bases from J, with 9 bases in between. CDR3 length: 15 amino acids. CDR3 loop: CASSIEAGSSYEQYF. The CDR3 region has the DNA TGTGCCAGTAGTATAGAGGCGGGGAGCTCCTACGAGCAGTACTTC.

The rearrangement uses TRBV9 and TRBJ2-2; TRBD2 agrees at 8 bases. The germline CDR1 and CDR2 sequences are SGDLS and YYNGEE. Trimming removed 5 bases from V and 7 bases from J; junction bases left unmatched: 19. The CDR3 has 18 amino acids. In nucleotides, the CDR3 is TGTGCCAGCAGAGTAATTGATTGTAGCGGGAAACGGGTCGGGGAGCTGTTTTTT. Its protein is CASRVIDCSGKRVGELFF.

The sample holds one count of this clone. The chain has TRBV4-1 and TRBJ2-1; possible D gene TRBD2, 7 bases. Germline-derived CDR1 and CDR2 are MGHRA and YSYEKL. V dropped 1 base and J dropped 7 bases, with 17 bases sitting between them. The CDR3 totals 16 residues. CDR3 bases: TGCGCCAGCAGCCAAGTAGGACGGGGGGCGAAGAATGAGCAGTTCTTC. It translates to CASSQVGRGAKNEQFF.

The chain employs TRBV5-5 and TRBJ1-2; D may be TRBD1 (5 bases). V lost 1 base, J lost 7 bases, and 17 bases lay in between. The CDR3 runs to 15 residues. Germline V gene lookup returns CDR1 SGHKS and CDR2 YYEKEE (reference sequence). CDR3 region: CASSLPLGVVSGYTF. The CDR3 bases are TGTGCCAGCAGCTTGCCCCTAGGGGTTGTGAGTGGCTACACCTTC.

This clone was counted only a few times. This chain links TRBV19 with TRBJ2-1; 8 bases match TRBD1. V was clipped by 6 bases and J by 4 bases; unmatched bases: 5. The CDR3 sequence is 14 residues long. CDR1 is LNHDA, CDR2 SQIVND, per germline (reference sequence). In DNA, the CDR3 is TGTGCCAGTAGGCAGGGGGCGGGGTACAATGAGCAGTTCTTC. This sequence encodes CASRQGAGYNEQFF.

The chain is built from TRBV4-1 and TRBJ1-5; TRBD1 matches 9 bases. CDR3 length: 15 amino acids. J gave up 8 bases and V 4 bases, and 9 bases lay outside the gene matches. CDR1 and CDR2 (germline): MGHRA, YSYEKL. In nucleotides, the CDR3 is TGCGCCAGCAGCCGAGGCCCGGGACAGGGCAAGCCCCAGCATTTT. Protein: CASSRGPGQGKPQHF.

The CDR3 nucleotides read TGTGCCAGTAGTATTAGGGGTGGCGGGATGGATCCTAAGCTAGCCAAAAACATTCAGTACTTC. This gives the protein CASSIRGGGMDPKLAKNIQYF. The chain has TRBV19 and TRBJ2-4; a weak D match, TRBD2 (6 bases). CDR1 is LNHDA, CDR2 SQIVND, per germline (reference sequence). Trimming removed 3 bases at V and 0 bases at J, with 27 bases between. The CDR3 loop spans 21 amino acids.

V gene TRBV7-9 combines with J gene TRBJ2-1; 10 bases fit TRBD1. The CDR3 runs to 15 residues. CDR1 and CDR2 (germline): SEHNR, FQNEAQ (reference sequence). After removal of 10 bases from V and 4 bases from J, the junction contained 10 bases not matched to a gene. The CDR3 DNA is TGTGCCACGTCTCGAAGGGACAGGGGATACAATGAGCAGTTCTTC. Encoded protein: CATSRRDRGYNEQFF. The variable domain in full, completed from reference TRBV7-9 and TRBJ2-1, reads DTGVSQNPRHKITKRGQNVTFRCDPISEHNRLYWYRQTLGQGPEFLTYFQNEAQLEKSRLLSDRFSAERPKGSFSTLEIQRTEQGDSAMYLCATSRRDRGYNEQFFGPGTRLTVL.

The chain employs TRBV5-6 and TRBJ2-7; D ambiguous. V lost 4 bases to trimming and J lost 3 bases, with 8 bases between them. Germline lookup yields CDR1 SGHDT and CDR2 YYEEEE. The CDR3 consists of 12 residues. The CDR3 sequence is CASSLRYYEQYF. The DNA for the CDR3 is TGTGCCAGCAGCCTCAGGTACTACGAGCAGTACTTC.

The rearrangement uses TRBV7-9 and TRBJ2-7; D might be TRBD1 (6 bases). The CDR3 length is 13 residues. CDR1 is SEHNR, CDR2 FQNEAQ, per germline (reference sequence). V dropped 5 bases and J dropped 3 bases, with 11 bases sitting between them. In DNA form, the CDR3 reads TGTGCCAGCAGCACGACAGGACTCTACGAGCAGTACTTC. It specifies CASSTTGLYEQYF.

The chain links TRBV19 to TRBJ2-7, with D possibly being TRBD1 or TRBD2 (5 bases each). The CDR3 extends over 17 amino acids. In germline, CDR1 is LNHDA, CDR2 SQIVND (reference sequence). Deletions cut 4 bases from V and 2 bases from J, with 21 bases between. The CDR3 sequence is CASSTGTGSPVAYEQYF. CDR3 in DNA: TGTGCCAGTAGTACCGGGACGGGGAGCCCGGTAGCCTACGAGCAGTACTTC. The complete variable domain, with remaining parts taken from reference TRBV19 and TRBJ2-7, reads DGGITQSPKYLFRKEGQNVTLSCEQNLNHDAMYWYRQDPGQGLRLIYYSQIVNDFQKGDIAEGYSVSREKKESFPLTVTSAQKNPTAFYLCASSTGTGSPVAYEQYFGPGTRLTVT.

This sequence joins TRBV5-1 and TRBJ2-1; a possible D gene is TRBD2 (5 bases). The CDR3 covers 17 residues. CDR1 SGHRS and CDR2 YFSETQ come from the germline V gene. V was clipped by 0 bases and J by 0 bases, with 13 bases between them. In DNA, the CDR3 is TGCGCCAGCAGCTTGGAACTAGGGTCAAGCTCCTACAATGAGCAGTTCTTC. Amino acid sequence: CASSLELGSSSYNEQFF.

This chain joins TRBV2 and TRBJ1-4; 9 bases are shared with TRBD1. V shed 5 bases and J 3 bases; nucleotides not matched to a gene: 4. The CDR3 covers 15 residues. Germline assignment: CDR1 SNHLY and CDR2 FYNNEI. The CDR3 DNA is TGTGCCAGCAGTACGACAGGGGGATCTAATGAAAAACTGTTTTTT. It encodes CASSTTGGSNEKLFF. Supplemented by reference TRBV2 and TRBJ1-4, the full variable domain reads EPEVTQTPSHQVTQMGQEVILRCVPISNHLYFYWYRQILGQKVEFLVSFYNNEISEKSEIFDDQFSVERPDGSNFTLKIRSTKLEDSAMYFCASSTTGGSNEKLFFGSGTQLSVL.

This rearrangement joins TRBV20-1 to TRBJ2-7, with D hard to call. Per the germline V gene, CDR1 is DFQATT and CDR2 is SNEGSKA (reference sequence). CDR3 length: 11 residues. Trimming cost V 6 bases and J 2 bases, with 8 bases left between them. The CDR3 is CSAPSPYEQYF. The CDR3 DNA follows: TGCAGTGCCCCCTCCCCCTACGAGCAGTACTTC.

The chain recombines TRBV7-2 with TRBJ2-5; D possibly uses TRBD1 or TRBD2 (5 bases each). There are 16 residues in the CDR3. The V end was cut by 3 bases, the J end by 4 bases, with 18 bases between. Germline-derived CDR1 and CDR2 are SGHTA and FQGNSA. The CDR3: CASSFQSGPIGETQYF. The CDR3 bases are TGTGCCAGCAGCTTTCAGTCGGGACCGATCGGAGAGACCCAGTACTTC.

The chain joins TRBV18 to TRBJ2-3; 8 bases map to TRBD2. CDR1 KGHSH and CDR2 LQKENI come from the germline V gene. The trim removed 1 base at V and 4 bases at J, leaving 4 bases unmatched. The CDR3 sequence is 15 residues long. For the CDR3, the DNA is TGTGCCAGCTCACCACTTAGCGGGAACGCAGATACGCAGTATTTT. This sequence encodes CASSPLSGNADTQYF.

The genes are TRBV19 and TRBJ2-7; D possibly matches TRBD1 or TRBD2 (5 bases each). The germline V gene has CDR1 LNHDA and CDR2 SQIVND (reference sequence). Trimming shortened V by 4 bases and J by 3 bases, and 13 bases separated the two germline ends. This CDR3 has 14 amino acids. The CDR3 coding sequence is TGTGCCAGTAGTAGAAGGGACCGCCGCTACGAGCAGTACTTC. It codes for CASSRRDRRYEQYF.

This chain links TRBV28 with TRBJ2-1, with 9 positions matching TRBD2. Germline V gene data show CDR1 as MDHEN and CDR2 as SYDVKM. The V segment lost 1 base and the J segment 4 bases; nucleotides outside the gene matches: 8. This CDR3 has 17 amino acids. CDR3 loop: CASSLSGSGSIYNEQFF. The CDR3, as DNA: TGTGCCAGCAGTTTATCTGGTAGCGGGAGTATTTACAATGAGCAGTTCTTC.

This chain links TRBV19 with TRBJ1-1; no reliable D call. There are 13 residues in the CDR3. V dropped 5 bases and J dropped 5 bases, with 12 bases sitting between them. Germline values: CDR1 LNHDA, CDR2 SQIVND (reference sequence). The CDR3 region is CASSFGSYTEAFF. DNA for the CDR3: TGTGCCAGTAGTTTTGGGTCATATACTGAAGCTTTCTTT.

V gene TRBV6-6 combines with J gene TRBJ2-7; D remains unclear. V lost 5 bases and J lost 0, with 17 bases in between. Germline values: CDR1 MNHNY, CDR2 SVGAGI (reference sequence). The length of the CDR3 is 16 residues. The CDR3 loop reads CASSLGSGRSSYEQYF. The CDR3 DNA sequence: TGTGCCAGCAGTCTCGGTTCTGGGCGTAGCTCCTACGAGCAGTACTTC.

This rearrangement joins TRBV2 to TRBJ1-5, with D tentatively TRBD1 (5 bases). Per germline, CDR1 SNHLY and CDR2 FYNNEI. The V and J ends lost 11 bases and 5 bases respectively, with 16 bases between them. This CDR3 spans 13 amino acids. The CDR3 is CAGRLDTDQPQHF. The CDR3 DNA reads as TGTGCCGGTAGGTTGGACACCGATCAGCCCCAGCATTTT.

The chain uses TRBV7-2 and TRBJ2-7; TRBD2 matches 7 bases. J gave up 1 base and V 0 bases, and 9 bases lay outside the gene matches. Germline values: CDR1 SGHTA, CDR2 FQGNSA. CDR3 length: 17 amino acids. In nucleotides, the CDR3 is TGTGCCAGCAGCTTAGCGGGGGGGACCACTCTATCCTACGAGCAGTACTTC. Translating it yields CASSLAGGTTLSYEQYF.

J is TRBJ1-5 and V is TRBV7-2; 10 bases fit TRBD1. With V trimmed by 5 bases and J by 7 bases, 8 bases remained unmatched. CDR1 SGHTA and CDR2 FQGNSA come from the germline V gene. This CDR3 is built from 15 residues. In nucleotides, the CDR3 is TGTGCCAGCAGCCCCCGGGGACAGGGGATCCAGCCCCAGCATTTT. This encodes CASSPRGQGIQPQHF.

J is TRBJ2-1 and V is TRBV29-1; 11 nucleotides match TRBD2. V lost 5 bases, J lost 4 bases, and 1 base stayed unmatched. The CDR3 consists of 13 residues. Germline-derived CDR1 and CDR2 are SQVTM and ANQGSEA. The DNA for the CDR3 is TGCAGCGTTACTAGCGGGAGTTACAATGAGCAGTTCTTC. Amino acids: CSVTSGSYNEQFF.

This chain connects TRBV4-1 to TRBJ1-2; D gene unclear. From germline, CDR1 is MGHRA and CDR2 YSYEKL. There are 15 residues in the CDR3. Trimming took 4 bases from V and 6 from J, leaving 18 bases between them. CDR3 coding DNA: TGCGCCAGCAGCCCACAGATCAAGGGTAGGGATGGCTACACCTTC. Its translation: CASSPQIKGRDGYTF.

The rearrangement links TRBV6-5 to TRBJ2-1; tentative D call: TRBD2 (5 bases). CDR1 and CDR2 from the germline V gene are MNHEY and SVGAGI. CDR3 size: 12 residues. Between the trimmed V and J ends, which lost 6 bases and 7 bases, there was a span of 10 bases. The CDR3 is CASSLGGNEQFF. In nucleotides, the CDR3 is TGTGCCAGCAGCTTAGGCGGGAATGAGCAGTTCTTC.